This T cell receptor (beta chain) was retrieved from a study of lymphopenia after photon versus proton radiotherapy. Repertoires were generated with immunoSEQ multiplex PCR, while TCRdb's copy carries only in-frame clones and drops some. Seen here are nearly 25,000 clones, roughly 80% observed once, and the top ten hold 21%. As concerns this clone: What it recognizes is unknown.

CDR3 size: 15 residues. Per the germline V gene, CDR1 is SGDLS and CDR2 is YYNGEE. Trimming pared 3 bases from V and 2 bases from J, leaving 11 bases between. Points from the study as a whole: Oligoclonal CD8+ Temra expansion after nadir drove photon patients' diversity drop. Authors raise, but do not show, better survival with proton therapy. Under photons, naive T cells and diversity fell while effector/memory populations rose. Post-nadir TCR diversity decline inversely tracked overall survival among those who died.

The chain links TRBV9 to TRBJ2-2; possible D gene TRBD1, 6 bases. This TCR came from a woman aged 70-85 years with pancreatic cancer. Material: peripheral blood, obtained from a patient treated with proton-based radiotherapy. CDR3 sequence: CASSARDTNTGELFF. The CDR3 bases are TGTGCCAGCAGCGCCCGGGACACAAACACCGGGGAGCTGTTTTTT.